This T cell receptor (beta chain) was sequenced for a study of T-cell memory formation after mild COVID-19. Turning to the study itself: TCR clusters were largely donor specific.

MiXCR was run by TCRdb on the 5' RACE reads, yielding one entry per CDR3 protein. The table shows more than 400,000 distinct CDR3 sequences, with 18% occurring only once. This clonotype came up a few times. The CDR3 is made up of 14 amino acids. The germline V gene has CDR1 DFQATT and CDR2 SNEGSKA (reference sequence). V was shortened by 3 bases and J by 6 bases, with 15 bases between the two germline ends. The source of this sequence is an adult woman who had mild COVID-19 (a few samples of this study predate the infection). Cell type and time point are not known. This chain links TRBV20-1 with TRBJ2-1, with D maybe TRBD1 (5 bases). Sample: PBMCs or a T cell subset sorted from them (not recorded which). The CDR3 region is CSASSPFRVNEQFF. CDR3 nucleotide sequence: TGCAGTGCTAGTAGTCCATTCAGGGTCAATGAGCAGTTCTTC.